Sequencing of this TCR beta chain was carried out in a study of blood T cell repertoires in COVID-19. About the study: Nucleic acid was either cDNA or gDNA, and it came from T cells, B-cell-depleted T cells, or PBMCs.

Original processing notes: Cell counts per sample came from amplifying reference gene primers. The assay was immunoSEQ multiplex PCR, and TCRdb's table has in-frame clones only and misses some. V and J calls and clone size come straight from that table; D and trimming were deduced from the DNA. There are some 400,000 clones in the sample; nearly 90% occur only once, and less than 2% lies in the top ten. Per germline, CDR1 GTSNPN and CDR2 SVGIG (reference sequence). Trimming left V 0 bases short and J 3 bases short, with 15 bases between. The CDR3 covers 16 residues. Each participant's cohort was designated according to participant-reported clinical history. Cohort 3 donors counted as recovered after two negative PCRs, clearance, or resolved symptoms.

The chain has TRBV30 and TRBJ1-3; the D is unclear. The material sequenced was PBMCs or T cells enriched from blood (not recorded which). This receptor was obtained from a woman aged 25 to 45 who had recovered from COVID-19. The CDR3 sequence is CAWSVLAGTLGNTIYF. The CDR3 DNA follows: TGTGCCTGGAGTGTACTGGCAGGCACCCTTGGAAACACCATATATTTT.